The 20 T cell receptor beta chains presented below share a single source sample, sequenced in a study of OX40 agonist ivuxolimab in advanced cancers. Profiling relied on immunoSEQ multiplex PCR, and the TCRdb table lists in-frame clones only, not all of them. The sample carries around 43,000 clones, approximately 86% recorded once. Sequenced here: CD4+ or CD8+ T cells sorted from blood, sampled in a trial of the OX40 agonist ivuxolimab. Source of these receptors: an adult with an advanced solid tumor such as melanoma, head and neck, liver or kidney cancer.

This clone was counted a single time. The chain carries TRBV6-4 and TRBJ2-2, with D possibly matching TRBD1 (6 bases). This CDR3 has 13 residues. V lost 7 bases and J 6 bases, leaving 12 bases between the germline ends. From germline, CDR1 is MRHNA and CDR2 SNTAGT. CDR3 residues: CASTPPGAGELFF. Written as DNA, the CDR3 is TGTGCCAGCACCCCTCCAGGGGCCGGGGAGCTGTTTTTT.

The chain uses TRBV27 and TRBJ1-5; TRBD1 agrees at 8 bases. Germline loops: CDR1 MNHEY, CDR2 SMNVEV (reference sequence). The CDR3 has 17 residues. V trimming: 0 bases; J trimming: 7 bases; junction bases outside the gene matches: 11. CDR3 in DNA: TGTGCCAGCAGTTTATCTCCGGGACAGGCAACGCGGCAGCCCCAGCATTTT. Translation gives CASSLSPGQATRQPQHF.

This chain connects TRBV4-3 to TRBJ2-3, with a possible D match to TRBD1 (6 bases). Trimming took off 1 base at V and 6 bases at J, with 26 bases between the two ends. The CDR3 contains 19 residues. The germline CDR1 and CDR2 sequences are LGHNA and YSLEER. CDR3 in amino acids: CASSQGVAGQNLGLDTQYF. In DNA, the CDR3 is TGCGCCAGCAGCCAAGGGGTTGCTGGACAGAACCTGGGGCTGGATACGCAGTATTTT.

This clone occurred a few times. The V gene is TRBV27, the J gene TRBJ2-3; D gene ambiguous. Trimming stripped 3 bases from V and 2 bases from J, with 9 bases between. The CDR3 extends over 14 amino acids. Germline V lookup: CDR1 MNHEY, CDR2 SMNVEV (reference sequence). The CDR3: CASSFIPDTDTQYF. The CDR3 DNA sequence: TGTGCCAGCAGTTTTATTCCAGACACAGATACGCAGTATTTT.

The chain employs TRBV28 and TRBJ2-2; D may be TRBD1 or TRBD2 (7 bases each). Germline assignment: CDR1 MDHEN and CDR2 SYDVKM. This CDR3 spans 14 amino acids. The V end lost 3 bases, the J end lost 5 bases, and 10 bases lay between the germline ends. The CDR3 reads CASSFQGGTGELFF. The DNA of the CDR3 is TGTGCCAGCAGTTTTCAGGGGGGGACCGGGGAGCTGTTTTTT. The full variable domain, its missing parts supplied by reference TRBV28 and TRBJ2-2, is DVKVTQSSRYLVKRTGEKVFLECVQDMDHENMFWYRQDPGLGLRLIYFSYDVKMKEKGDIPEGYSVSREKKERFSLILESASTNQTSMYLCASSFQGGTGELFFGEGSRLTVL.

CDR3 in DNA: TGTGCCAGCAGCTTGATTTCAGGGACTACCTCGCGGGGCTACACCTTC. This gives the protein CASSLISGTTSRGYTF. The chain uses TRBV5-4 and TRBJ1-2; D might be TRBD1 (5 bases). The germline V and J ends were trimmed by 1 base and 8 bases, with 21 bases remaining between them. This CDR3 is built from 16 residues. Germline V gene sequence: CDR1 SGHNT, CDR2 YYREEE (reference sequence). The variable domain in full, completed from reference TRBV5-4 and TRBJ1-2, reads ETGVTQSPTHLIKTRGQQVTLRCSSQSGHNTVSWYQQALGQGPQFIFQYYREEENGRGNFPPRFSGLQFPNYSSELNVNALELDDSALYLCASSLISGTTSRGYTFGSGTRLTVV.

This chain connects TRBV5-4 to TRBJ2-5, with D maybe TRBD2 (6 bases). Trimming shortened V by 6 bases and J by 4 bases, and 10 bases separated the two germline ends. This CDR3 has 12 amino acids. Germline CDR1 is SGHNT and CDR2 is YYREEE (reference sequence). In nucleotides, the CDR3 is TGTGCCAGCACTTGGGGGGTAGAGACCCAGTACTTC. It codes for CASTWGVETQYF.

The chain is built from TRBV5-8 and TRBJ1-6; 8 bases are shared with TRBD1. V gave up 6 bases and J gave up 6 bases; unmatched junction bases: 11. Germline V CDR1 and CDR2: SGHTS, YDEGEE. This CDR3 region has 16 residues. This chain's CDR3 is CASIMTGEAFNSPLHF. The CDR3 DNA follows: TGTGCCAGCATCATGACAGGGGAGGCGTTTAATTCACCCCTCCACTTT. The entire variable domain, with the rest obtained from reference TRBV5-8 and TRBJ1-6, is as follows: EAGVTQSPTHLIKTRGQQATLRCSPISGHTSVYWYQQALGLGLQFLLWYDEGEERNRGNFPPRFSGRQFPNYSSELNVNALELEDSALYLCASIMTGEAFNSPLHFGNGTRLTVT.

The CDR3 bases are TGCGCCAGCAGCGACCAGGGCCTGAGCTACAATGAGCAGTTCTTC. Protein sequence: CASSDQGLSYNEQFF. This sequence joins TRBV4-1 and TRBJ2-1; a possible D gene is TRBD1 (5 bases). Trimming removed 5 bases at V and 3 bases at J, with 14 bases between. Germline CDR1 is MGHRA and CDR2 is YSYEKL. The CDR3 sequence is 15 residues long.

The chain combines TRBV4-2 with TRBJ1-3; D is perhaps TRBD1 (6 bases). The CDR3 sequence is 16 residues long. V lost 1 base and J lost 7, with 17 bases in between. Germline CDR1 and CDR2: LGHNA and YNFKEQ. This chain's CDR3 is CASSQGPLGGANTIYF. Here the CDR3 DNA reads TGTGCCAGCAGCCAAGGCCCCCTGGGGGGGGCGAACACCATATATTTT.

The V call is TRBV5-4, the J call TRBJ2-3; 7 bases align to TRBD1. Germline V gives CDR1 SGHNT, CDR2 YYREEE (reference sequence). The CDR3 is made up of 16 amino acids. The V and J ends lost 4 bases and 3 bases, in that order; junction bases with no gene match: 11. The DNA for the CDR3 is TGTGCCAGCAGCCGGGGACAGTCCTCAATGACAGATACGCAGTATTTT. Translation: CASSRGQSSMTDTQYF.

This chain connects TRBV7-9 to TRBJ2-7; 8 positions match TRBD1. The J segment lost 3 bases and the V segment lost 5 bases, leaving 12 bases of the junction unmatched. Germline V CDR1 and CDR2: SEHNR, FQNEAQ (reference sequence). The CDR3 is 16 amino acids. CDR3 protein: CASSTKPQGAVYEQYF. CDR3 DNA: TGTGCCAGCAGCACAAAGCCCCAGGGGGCAGTCTACGAGCAGTACTTC.

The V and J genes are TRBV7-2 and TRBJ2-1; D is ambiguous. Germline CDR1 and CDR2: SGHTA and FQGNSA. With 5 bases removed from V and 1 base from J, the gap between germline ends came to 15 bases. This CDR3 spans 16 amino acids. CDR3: CASSPWRTDSYNEQFF. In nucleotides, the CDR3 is TGTGCCAGCAGCCCGTGGCGGACCGATTCCTACAATGAGCAGTTCTTC. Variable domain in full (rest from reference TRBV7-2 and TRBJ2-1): GAGVSQSPSNKVTEKGKDVELRCDPISGHTALYWYRQSLGQGLEFLIYFQGNSAPDKSGLPSDRFSAERTGGSVSTLTIQRTQQEDSAVYLCASSPWRTDSYNEQFFGPGTRLTVL.

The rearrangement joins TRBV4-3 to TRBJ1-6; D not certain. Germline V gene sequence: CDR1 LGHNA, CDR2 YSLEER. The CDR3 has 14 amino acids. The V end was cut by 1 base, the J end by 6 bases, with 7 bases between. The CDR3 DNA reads TGCGCCAGCAGCCAAGTTAAGGGTAATTCACCCCTCCACTTT. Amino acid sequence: CASSQVKGNSPLHF.

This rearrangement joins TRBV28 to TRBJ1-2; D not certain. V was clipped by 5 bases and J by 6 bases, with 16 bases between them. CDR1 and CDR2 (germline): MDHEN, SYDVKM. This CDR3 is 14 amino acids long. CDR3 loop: CASSLSTLRDGYTF. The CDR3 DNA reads TGTGCCAGCAGTCTCTCAACCCTTAGGGATGGCTACACCTTC.

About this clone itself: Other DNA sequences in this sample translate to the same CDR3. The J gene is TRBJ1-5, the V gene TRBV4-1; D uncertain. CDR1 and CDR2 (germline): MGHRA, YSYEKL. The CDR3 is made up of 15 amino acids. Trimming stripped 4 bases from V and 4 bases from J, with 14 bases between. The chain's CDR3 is CASSPRSLSNQPQHF. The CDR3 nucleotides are TGCGCCAGCAGCCCACGGTCCCTTAGTAATCAGCCCCAGCATTTT.

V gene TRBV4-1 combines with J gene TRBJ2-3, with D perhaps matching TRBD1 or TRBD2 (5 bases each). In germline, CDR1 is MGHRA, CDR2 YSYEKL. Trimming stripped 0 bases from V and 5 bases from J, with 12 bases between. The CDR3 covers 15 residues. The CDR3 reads CASSQEQGGGDTQYF. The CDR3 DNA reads TGCGCCAGCAGCCAAGAGCAGGGTGGAGGAGATACGCAGTATTTT.

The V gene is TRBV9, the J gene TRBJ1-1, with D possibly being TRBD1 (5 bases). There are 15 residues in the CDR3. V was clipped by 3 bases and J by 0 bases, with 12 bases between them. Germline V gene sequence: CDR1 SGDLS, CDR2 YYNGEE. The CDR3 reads CASSEWDGVNTEAFF. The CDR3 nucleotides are TGTGCCAGCAGCGAATGGGACGGCGTGAACACTGAAGCTTTCTTT. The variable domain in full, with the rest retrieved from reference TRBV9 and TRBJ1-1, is DSGVTQTPKHLITATGQRVTLRCSPRSGDLSVYWYQQSLDQGLQFLIQYYNGEERAKGNILERFSAQQFPDLHSELNLSSLELGDSALYFCASSEWDGVNTEAFFGQGTRLTVV.

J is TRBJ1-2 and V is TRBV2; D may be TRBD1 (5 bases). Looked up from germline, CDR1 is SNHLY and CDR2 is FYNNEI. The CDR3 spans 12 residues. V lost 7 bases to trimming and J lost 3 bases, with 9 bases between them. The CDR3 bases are TGTGCCAGCAACCAGGGTCACTATGGCTACACCTTC. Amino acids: CASNQGHYGYTF. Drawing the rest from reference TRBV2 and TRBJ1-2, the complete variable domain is EPEVTQTPSHQVTQMGQEVILRCVPISNHLYFYWYRQILGQKVEFLVSFYNNEISEKSEIFDDQFSVERPDGSNFTLKIRSTKLEDSAMYFCASNQGHYGYTFGSGTRLTVV.

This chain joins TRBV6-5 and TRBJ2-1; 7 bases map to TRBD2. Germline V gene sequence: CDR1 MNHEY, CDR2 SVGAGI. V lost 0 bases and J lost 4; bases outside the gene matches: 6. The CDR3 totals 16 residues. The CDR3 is CASSYSSSGLYNEQFF. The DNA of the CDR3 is TGTGCCAGCAGTTACTCCTCTAGCGGATTATACAATGAGCAGTTCTTC.